The 29 T cell receptor beta chains presented below share a single source sample, sequenced in a study of cytomegalovirus exposure and HLA in healthy donors. Some clones are missing from TCRdb's copy, which holds only in-frame ones; the method was immunoSEQ multiplex PCR. The table lists hundreds of thousands of clones, roughly 83% of them singletons. Sequenced material: PBMCs. All receptors derive from a young woman in good health and CMV-seronegative.

The chain couples TRBV27 to TRBJ2-1; TRBD2 matches at 10 bases. Germline trimming cut 1 base from V and 5 bases from J; bases unmatched to any gene: 5. Germline assignment: CDR1 MNHEY and CDR2 SMNVEV (reference sequence). The CDR3 spans 16 residues. CDR3 in DNA: TGTGCCAGCAGTTTATTAGCGGGGGGTATTAACAATGAGCAGTTCTTC. It codes for CASSLLAGGINNEQFF.

This chain connects TRBV11-1 to TRBJ2-3; D may be TRBD1 or TRBD2 (5 bases each). CDR3 size: 15 residues. Trimming removed 1 base at V and 2 bases at J, with 10 bases between. Germline CDR1 and CDR2: SGHAT and FQDESV (reference sequence). This CDR3 is CASSLEGTVTDTQYF. CDR3 bases: TGTGCCAGCAGCTTAGAAGGGACCGTCACAGATACGCAGTATTTT.

The chain joins TRBV5-1 to TRBJ1-1; unclear D gene. CDR3 length equals 15 residues. The germline V gene encodes CDR1 SGHRS and CDR2 YFSETQ. Trimming removed 0 bases from V and 0 bases from J, with 9 bases in between. CDR3 DNA: TGCGCCAGCAGCTTGGAGGAATCCATGAACACTGAAGCTTTCTTT. Its translation is CASSLEESMNTEAFF. Together with reference TRBV5-1 and TRBJ1-1, the CDR3 gives the full variable domain: KAGVTQTPRYLIKTRGQQVTLSCSPISGHRSVSWYQQTPGQGLQFLFEYFSETQRNKGNFPGRFSGRQFSNSRSEMNVSTLELGDSALYLCASSLEESMNTEAFFGQGTRLTVV.

The chain employs TRBV5-1 and TRBJ2-5; D gene ambiguous. CDR1 is SGHRS and CDR2 is YFSETQ in the germline V gene. The CDR3 has 14 residues. The V end was cut by 0 bases, the J end by 2 bases, with 8 bases between. CDR3 amino acids: CASSLVGQQETQYF. The CDR3 DNA sequence: TGCGCCAGCAGCTTGGTGGGCCAACAAGAGACCCAGTACTTC. The full variable domain, in which reference TRBV5-1 and TRBJ2-5 provide the parts outside the CDR3, is KAGVTQTPRYLIKTRGQQVTLSCSPISGHRSVSWYQQTPGQGLQFLFEYFSETQRNKGNFPGRFSGRQFSNSRSEMNVSTLELGDSALYLCASSLVGQQETQYFGPGTRLLVL.

The rearrangement uses TRBV18 and TRBJ1-1; 10 nucleotides line up with TRBD1. This CDR3 is 15 amino acids long. V lost 3 bases and J lost 4; bases outside the gene matches: 5. CDR1 is KGHSH and CDR2 is LQKENI in the germline V gene. CDR3 in DNA: TGTGCCAGCTCACCGGCCGGGACAGGGGTCACTGAAGCTTTCTTT. This sequence encodes CASSPAGTGVTEAFF.

In DNA, the CDR3 is TGTGCCAGCAGTGCGGCGGGAGACAGTGAGCAGTTCTTC. Its protein product is CASSAAGDSEQFF. V is TRBV6-1 and J is TRBJ2-1, with 7 bases matching TRBD2. There are 13 residues in the CDR3. With V trimmed by 4 bases and J by 9 bases, 6 bases remained unmatched. The germline CDR1 and CDR2 sequences are MNHNS and SASEGT.

The chain recombines TRBV6-1 with TRBJ2-5; D might be TRBD2 (5 bases). V lost 1 base to trimming and J lost 5 bases, with 11 bases between them. The CDR3 consists of 14 residues. Germline V gives CDR1 MNHNS, CDR2 SASEGT. The CDR3 spells CASSEGVKRETQYF. CDR3 bases: TGTGCCAGCAGTGAAGGGGTGAAGCGGGAGACCCAGTACTTC.

The rearrangement links TRBV28 to TRBJ1-5; perhaps TRBD1 as D (5 bases). V was shortened by 8 bases and J by 10 bases, with 21 bases between the two germline ends. Germline V gives CDR1 MDHEN, CDR2 SYDVKM. The CDR3 loop spans 14 amino acids. The CDR3 region is CASSSGQGHLPQHF. The CDR3 DNA sequence: TGTGCCAGCTCCTCGGGGCAGGGTCATTTACCCCAGCATTTT.

There are a few counts of this clone. The CDR3 loop reads CASSIAGTRDEQYF. The CDR3 DNA sequence: TGTGCCAGTAGTATAGCTGGGACTCGCGACGAGCAGTACTTC. The chain is built from TRBV19 and TRBJ2-7, with D maybe TRBD2 (6 bases). The length of the CDR3 is 14 residues. Germline V gene lookup returns CDR1 LNHDA and CDR2 SQIVND (reference sequence). V was shortened by 1 base and J by 5 bases, with 12 bases between the two germline ends. Drawing the rest from reference TRBV19 and TRBJ2-7, the complete variable domain is DGGITQSPKYLFRKEGQNVTLSCEQNLNHDAMYWYRQDPGQGLRLIYYSQIVNDFQKGDIAEGYSVSREKKESFPLTVTSAQKNPTAFYLCASSIAGTRDEQYFGPGTRLTVT.

V and J are TRBV15 and TRBJ1-1, with D tentatively TRBD1 (5 bases). The CDR3 totals 12 residues. Deletions cut 9 bases from V and 1 base from J, with 9 bases between. Looked up from germline, CDR1 is LNHNV and CDR2 is YYDKDF (reference sequence). As DNA, the CDR3 is TGTGCCACGTCTGACAGGAACACTGAAGCTTTCTTT. The encoded protein is CATSDRNTEAFF.

In its sample, this clone was seen once. The chain employs TRBV6-1 and TRBJ2-1; 7 bases agree with TRBD1. Germline loops: CDR1 MNHNS, CDR2 SASEGT. After removal of 0 bases from V and 3 bases from J, the junction contained 8 bases not matched to a gene. This CDR3 is 17 amino acids long. This chain's CDR3 is CASSEALPDRIYNEQFF. The CDR3, as DNA: TGTGCCAGCAGTGAAGCGCTTCCGGACAGGATCTACAATGAGCAGTTCTTC.

This clone was found a few times. The V and J genes are TRBV6-5 and TRBJ1-3; 8 bases line up with TRBD1. Germline CDR1 reads MNHEY; CDR2 reads SVGAGI. The CDR3 has 13 residues. V was pared by 6 bases and J by 2 bases, with 0 bases of the junction left unmatched. CDR3 nucleotide sequence: TGTGCCAGCAGGACAGGGGCTGGAAACACCATATATTTT. It encodes CASRTGAGNTIYF.

The rearrangement links TRBV19 to TRBJ2-3; D is uncertain. The CDR3 length is 11 residues. V gave up 1 base and J gave up 8 bases, with 4 bases separating them. CDR1 and CDR2 (germline): LNHDA, SQIVND (reference sequence). CDR3 sequence (DNA): TGTGCCAGTAGTATAGTAGGTACGCAGTATTTT. Translated, it gives CASSIVGTQYF.

The chain is built from TRBV5-1 and TRBJ2-3, with 11 bases that match TRBD1. V was pared by 7 bases and J by 4 bases, with 2 bases of the junction left unmatched. The germline V gene encodes CDR1 SGHRS and CDR2 YFSETQ. The CDR3 runs to 13 residues. The CDR3 bases are TGCGCCAGCGGGACAGGGGGGTCAGATACGCAGTATTTT. Amino acids: CASGTGGSDTQYF.

V is TRBV19 and J is TRBJ1-2; D possibly corresponds to TRBD1 (5 bases). V was cut by 6 bases and J by 2 bases, with 13 bases left in between. The CDR3 is made up of 14 amino acids. CDR1 is LNHDA and CDR2 is SQIVND in the germline V gene (reference sequence). DNA for the CDR3: TGTGCCAGTAGATGGCAGGGTGAAAACTATGGCTACACCTTC. It translates to CASRWQGENYGYTF.

This chain joins TRBV6-1 and TRBJ1-2; D not resolved. Trimming stripped 3 bases from V and 3 bases from J, with 11 bases between. Germline V gene sequence: CDR1 MNHNS, CDR2 SASEGT. CDR3 length: 14 residues. The CDR3 bases are TGTGCCAGCAGTGATTTAGGGTGGGACTATGGCTACACCTTC. Its protein product is CASSDLGWDYGYTF.

In regard to this clone: Relative to the germline gene, one junction end is altered; a read error may explain this. The CDR3 is CASSQDILSHEQYF. CDR3 nucleotide sequence: TGTGCCAGCAGCCAAGATATACTCTCCCACGAGCAGTACTTC. This chain links TRBV14 with TRBJ2-7; the D is unclear. The CDR3 has 14 residues. Germline CDR1 SGHDN, CDR2 FVKESK.

The J gene is TRBJ2-2, the V gene TRBV5-1; 11 bases map to TRBD2. V trimming: 5 bases; J trimming: 2 bases; junction bases outside the gene matches: 2. Germline loops: CDR1 SGHRS, CDR2 YFSETQ. This CDR3 region has 15 residues. Here the CDR3 DNA reads TGCGCCAGCAGTAGACTAGCGGGAAACACCGGGGAGCTGTTTTTT. Translation gives CASSRLAGNTGELFF.

J is TRBJ1-1 and V is TRBV5-1; 8 positions agree with TRBD1. This CDR3 contains 14 residues. J gave up 8 bases and V 0 bases, and 6 bases lay outside the gene matches. Germline values: CDR1 SGHRS, CDR2 YFSETQ. CDR3 nucleotide sequence: TGCGCCAGCAGCTTGGTGGCAGGGGGCTTAGAAGCTTTCTTT. Its translation: CASSLVAGGLEAFF.

The V and J genes are TRBV6-5 and TRBJ1-1; TRBD1 is a possible D gene (5 bases). Trimming pared 6 bases from V and 0 bases from J, leaving 17 bases between. CDR1 is MNHEY, CDR2 SVGAGI, per germline. CDR3 size: 16 residues. The CDR3 bases are TGTGCCAGCAGGTACGGGACGCAGGGACTGAACACTGAAGCTTTCTTT. Its protein product is CASRYGTQGLNTEAFF.

This clone was recorded once. The chain links TRBV13 to TRBJ1-4; 10 bases align to TRBD1. V lost 6 bases to trimming and J lost 5 bases; unmatched junction nucleotides: 0. This CDR3 is built from 13 residues. Germline V gives CDR1 PRHDT, CDR2 FYEKMQ (reference sequence). Here the CDR3 DNA reads TGTGCCAGCAGGGGACAGGGGAATGAAAAACTGTTTTTT. Protein: CASRGQGNEKLFF.

The genes are TRBV5-1 and TRBJ2-1; weak D call: TRBD1 (6 bases). CDR3 size: 13 residues. Deletions cut 0 bases from V and 5 bases from J, with 6 bases between. The germline CDR1 and CDR2 sequences are SGHRS and YFSETQ. CDR3 nucleotides: TGCGCCAGCAGCTTGGAGGGGGACAATGAGCAGTTCTTC. The encoded protein is CASSLEGDNEQFF. The full variable domain, in which reference TRBV5-1 and TRBJ2-1 provide the parts outside the CDR3, is KAGVTQTPRYLIKTRGQQVTLSCSPISGHRSVSWYQQTPGQGLQFLFEYFSETQRNKGNFPGRFSGRQFSNSRSEMNVSTLELGDSALYLCASSLEGDNEQFFGPGTRLTVL.

V usage is TRBV10-3 and J usage is TRBJ1-1; D call uncertain. This CDR3 is built from 11 residues. Germline V gene lookup returns CDR1 ENHRY and CDR2 SYGVKD. Trimming took 2 bases from V and 8 from J, leaving 6 bases between them. In DNA form, the CDR3 reads TGTGCCATCAGTGAGAGTCTGGAAGCTTTCTTT. Its translation is CAISESLEAFF.

The chain recombines TRBV15 with TRBJ1-1; D gene uncertain. The germline V gene encodes CDR1 LNHNV and CDR2 YYDKDF (reference sequence). The CDR3 consists of 13 residues. V was shortened by 7 bases and J by 7 bases, with 16 bases between the two germline ends. Here the CDR3 reads CATTPGGVGEAFF. The CDR3 region has the DNA TGTGCCACCACCCCCGGCGGGGTTGGTGAAGCTTTCTTT.

The chain links TRBV2 to TRBJ1-5; D gene ambiguous. There are 15 residues in the CDR3. CDR1 SNHLY and CDR2 FYNNEI come from the germline V gene. With 0 bases removed from V and 0 bases from J, the gap between germline ends came to 6 bases. This CDR3 reads CASSEATDSNQPQHF. As DNA, the CDR3 is TGTGCCAGCAGTGAAGCGACGGATAGCAATCAGCCCCAGCATTTT.

This chain links TRBV4-2 with TRBJ2-6, with D maybe TRBD1 (5 bases). In germline, CDR1 is LGHNA, CDR2 YNFKEQ. The CDR3 totals 16 residues. V lost 2 bases and J lost 6, with 14 bases in between. The DNA of the CDR3 is TGTGCCAGCAGCCAATTATCCCAGGGATCGGCCAACGTCCTGACTTTC. This sequence encodes CASSQLSQGSANVLTF.

The chain has TRBV13 and TRBJ2-7; TRBD2 agrees at 8 bases. CDR3 length equals 14 residues. Germline CDR1 PRHDT, CDR2 FYEKMQ (reference sequence). J was trimmed by 2 bases and V by 5 bases; bases with no gene match: 5. CDR3 in amino acids: CASSKRERPYEQYF. CDR3 nucleotide sequence: TGTGCCAGCAGCAAGCGGGAGCGCCCCTACGAGCAGTACTTC.

This clone appeared a few times. CDR3 DNA sequence: TGTGCCAGCAGCGTAGAGGGGGCGTACTATGGCTACACCTTC. It encodes CASSVEGAYYGYTF. The chain couples TRBV9 to TRBJ1-2; 7 nucleotides agree with TRBD1. The germline gives CDR1 SGDLS, CDR2 YYNGEE. V lost 0 bases, J lost 3 bases, and 2 bases stayed unmatched. This CDR3 spans 14 amino acids. Full variable domain (remainder filled in from reference TRBV9 and TRBJ1-2): DSGVTQTPKHLITATGQRVTLRCSPRSGDLSVYWYQQSLDQGLQFLIQYYNGEERAKGNILERFSAQQFPDLHSELNLSSLELGDSALYFCASSVEGAYYGYTFGSGTRLTVV.

This clone has a handful of counts. V and J are TRBV5-1 and TRBJ2-1; 8 nucleotides line up with TRBD2. This CDR3 contains 15 residues. After removal of 2 bases from V and 7 bases from J, the junction contained 8 bases not matched to a gene. The germline V gene encodes CDR1 SGHRS and CDR2 YFSETQ. The CDR3 loop reads CASSLPSGRGNEQFF. The CDR3 DNA reads TGCGCCAGCAGCTTACCAAGCGGGAGAGGGAATGAGCAGTTCTTC.